The rows below give T cell receptor beta chains drawn from one sample of a study of T cell responses to AZD1222 COVID-19 vaccine. The method was immunoSEQ multiplex PCR; TCRdb's version includes in-frame clones alone and lacks a portion of them. Among 20,000 to 30,000 clones listed, about 88% were seen once. The source was peripheral blood, collected 28 days after the second AZD1222 dose. The receptors were gathered from an adult who received the AZD1222 COVID-19 vaccine. The CDR3 runs from the conserved cysteine through the conserved F or W. The D gene is left open where the match is weak. Some rows mark clone size as missing; the rest say once, few, many or name a class of expanded clone.

>TRBJ2-7|TRBV5-1|few|14|-
TGCGCCAGCAGCTTGTTGCGGGTCTCCTACGAGCAGTACTTC
CASSLLRVSYEQYF
>TRBJ2-3|TRBV7-3|-|15|-
TGTGCCAGCAGCTGGAAGACTGGGGACACAGATACGCAGTATTTT
CASSWKTGDTDTQYF
>TRBJ1-5|TRBV24-1|-|17|-
TGTGCCACCAGTGACGATCCGCATCGGAGGGTGCGCCAGCCCCAGCATTTT
CATSDDPHRRVRQPQHF
>TRBJ1-3|TRBV9|-|11|-
TGTGCCAGCAGGTCTGGAAACACCATATATTTT
CASRSGNTIYF
>TRBJ2-4|TRBV6-1|-|19|-
TGTGCCAGCAGTGAAGAGACTTTTTCCTCAATACTAGCCAAAAACATTCAGTACTTC
CASSEETFSSILAKNIQYF
>TRBJ2-2|TRBV30|-|15|TRBD2
TGTGCCTGGAGTGCCGGGACTAGCGTGGCCGGGGAGCTGTTTTTT
CAWSAGTSVAGELFF
>TRBJ2-1|TRBV5-1|-|16|-
TGCGCCAGCAGCCCCTTTTGGACAGCCTCCTACAATGAGCAGTTCTTC
CASSPFWTASYNEQFF
>TRBJ2-7|TRBV11-3|-|13|-
TGTGCCAGCAGCTTTGGGGTAGGCCACGAGCAGTACTTC
CASSFGVGHEQYF
>TRBJ1-3|TRBV30|once|15|-
TGTGCCTGGAGTGTACTGTGGGGGGCTGGAAACACCATATATTTT
CAWSVLWGAGNTIYF
>TRBJ1-1|TRBV7-3|-|13|-
TGTGCCAGCAGCCCCCACATGAGCACTGAAGCTTTCTTT
CASSPHMSTEAFF
>TRBJ1-5|TRBV11-3|-|20|-
TGTGCCAGCAGCTTAGATGGTGGCAGGTCGCTTGGAGGGGGCAATCAGCCCCAGCATTTT
CASSLDGGRSLGGGNQPQHF
>TRBJ1-5|TRBV28|few|15|TRBD1
TGTGCCAGCAGTTTGATGGGACAGGGAGGTCAGCCCCAGCATTTT
CASSLMGQGGQPQHF
>TRBJ2-7|TRBV11-1|-|14|TRBD1
TGTGCCAGCAGCTGGACAGGGGGAGGCTACGAGCAGTACTTC
CASSWTGGGYEQYF
>TRBJ2-1|TRBV18|-|15|-
TGTGCCAGCTCACCACTTGGGCAGGTATTCAATGAGCAGTTCTTC
CASSPLGQVFNEQFF
>TRBJ1-1|TRBV5-1|-|14|-
TGCGCCAGCAGCTTGAATATAGGAGCCCCTGAAGCTTTCTTT
CASSLNIGAPEAFF
>TRBJ2-1|TRBV6-5|-|14|TRBD1
TGTGCCAGCGTCACAGGGGGAACCTACAATGAGCAGTTCTTC
CASVTGGTYNEQFF
>TRBJ2-1|TRBV30|-|13|TRBD2
TGTGCCCAGGCCCCCCAGCGGGGCAATGAGCAGTTCTTC
CAQAPQRGNEQFF
>TRBJ1-2|TRBV5-1|-|14|-
TGCGCCAGCAGCTTAAACAGCCTTAACTATGGCTACACCTTC
CASSLNSLNYGYTF
>TRBJ2-3|TRBV28|-|13|-
TGTGCCAGCAGTTTCGAAGGGGCAGATACGCAGTATTTT
CASSFEGADTQYF
>TRBJ1-4|TRBV20-1|few|15|-
TGCAGTGCCAGTGGGGGAGGGACGTCAAGTGAAAAACTGTTTTTT
CSASGGGTSSEKLFF
>TRBJ2-7|TRBV28|once|13|-
TGTGCCAGCAGAGACAGTTGGTTCACCGAGCAGTACTTC
CASRDSWFTEQYF
>TRBJ1-2|TRBV7-9|-|16|-
TGTGCCAGCAGCTTTTGTGGAGGGGGTGGGGTTAACGGCTACACCTTC
CASSFCGGGGVNGYTF
>TRBJ1-3|TRBV7-2|-|14|-
TGTGCCAGCAGCCCATTTACCGTTGGAAACACCATATATTTT
CASSPFTVGNTIYF
>TRBJ2-5|TRBV11-2|-|16|TRBD1
TGTGCCAGCAGCTGGGGGGGCCTCGGACAGGGGTCCACCCAGTACTTC
CASSWGGLGQGSTQYF
>TRBJ1-5|TRBV27|-|14|-
TGTGCCAGCAGTCCGCGCGGGGCTGCTGGACCCCAGCATTTT
CASSPRGAAGPQHF
>TRBJ2-7|TRBV19|-|15|-
TGTGCCAGTAGTAGAGAAGGGACACGCACCTACGAGCAGTACTTC
CASSREGTRTYEQYF
>TRBJ1-1|TRBV11-1|-|15|-
TGTGCCAGCAGCTCCCGACAGCCAGCGAACACTGAAGCTTTCTTT
CASSSRQPANTEAFF
>TRBJ2-6|TRBV4-2|-|20|-
TGTGCCAGCAGCCAAGGGTTGAACAGGGGAGGGATTTCTGGGGCCAACGTCCTGACTTTC
CASSQGLNRGGISGANVLTF
>TRBJ1-1|TRBV4-2|-|15|-
TGTGCCAGCAGCCAAGGGCCAAAGATGAACACTGAAGCTTTCTTT
CASSQGPKMNTEAFF
>TRBJ2-2|TRBV4-2|-|15|TRBD1
TGTGCCAGCAGCCCACAGGGGGTATCGGCCGGGGAGCTGTTTTTT
CASSPQGVSAGELFF
>TRBJ2-7|TRBV5-4|-|15|TRBD1
TGTGCCAGCAGCTTGGCCGTTACAGGGGGCGCCGAGCAGTACTTC
CASSLAVTGGAEQYF
>TRBJ1-5|TRBV2|-|14|TRBD1
TGTGCCAGCGGACAGGGAGCGGGCAATCAGCCCCAGCATTTT
CASGQGAGNQPQHF
>TRBJ2-1|TRBV2|once|14|TRBD1
TGTGCCAGCAGTGAAGAACGACAGGGCCATGAGCAGTTCTTC
CASSEERQGHEQFF
>TRBJ1-5|TRBV30|-|14|TRBD1
TGTGCCTGGACCCGGACAGGGGACAATCAGCCCCAGCATTTT
CAWTRTGDNQPQHF
>TRBJ2-7|TRBV7-2|-|15|TRBD2
TGTGCCAGCAGCTTAGGGCTAGCGGGAGGTTACGAGCAGTACTTC
CASSLGLAGGYEQYF
>TRBJ2-2|TRBV19|-|15|-
TGTGCCAGCCACCGCCTTGGCAGGGTCACCGGGGAGCTGTTTTTT
CASHRLGRVTGELFF
>TRBJ2-5|TRBV5-6|-|13|-
TGTGCCAGCAGCTTGGGGGTGGGTGAGACCCAGTACTTC
CASSLGVGETQYF
>TRBJ2-3|TRBV5-1|-|15|-
TGCGCCAGCAGCTTGGACAGGCCGGGATGGGATACGCAGTATTTT
CASSLDRPGWDTQYF
>TRBJ2-1|TRBV4-1|-|18|TRBD2
TGCGCCAGCAGCCAATTCTTTAGCGGGGGAAGCTCCTACAATGAGCAGTTCTTC
CASSQFFSGGSSYNEQFF
>TRBJ1-1|TRBV5-1|-|13|-
TGCGCCAGCACGGTTGAGCTGAACACTGAAGCTTTCTTT
CASTVELNTEAFF
>TRBJ2-3|TRBV5-1|-|15|-
TGCGCCAGCCGGGGTAGCCCTTTGGGCACAGATACGCAGTATTTT
CASRGSPLGTDTQYF
>TRBJ2-2|TRBV6-2/TRBV6-3|-|15|TRBD2
TGTGCCAGCAGCTTAGCGGGAGTCTCTTCCGGGGAGCTGTTTTTT
CASSLAGVSSGELFF
>TRBJ1-3|TRBV27|-|17|-
TGTGCCAATACACAACCCCATCGACCGACCTCTGGAAACACCATATATTTT
CANTQPHRPTSGNTIYF
>TRBJ2-4|TRBV9|-|15|-
TGTGCCAGCAGCGTAGAAGGGCGAGCCAAAAACATTCAGTACTTC
CASSVEGRAKNIQYF
>TRBJ1-2|TRBV28|-|13|-
TGTGCCAGCACCAGCCGGCGGGGTTACGGCTACACCTTC
CASTSRRGYGYTF
>TRBJ2-6|TRBV7-8|once|14|TRBD1
TGTGCCAGCAGCTCAAGACAGGGGACCAACGTCCTGACTTTC
CASSSRQGTNVLTF
>TRBJ2-7|TRBV18|-|16|TRBD2
TGTGCCAGCTCACCAGGGAGGGTAGCGGAGGGGTACGAGCAGTACTTC
CASSPGRVAEGYEQYF
>TRBJ2-5|TRBV28|-|14|-
TGTGCCAGCATGGCAATAGGGGGGGGAGAGACCCAGTACTTC
CASMAIGGGETQYF